The 23 T cell receptor beta chains given below trace back to one sample, sequenced in a study of blood T cell repertoires in COVID-19. Generated by immunoSEQ multiplex PCR, the TCRdb table keeps only in-frame clones and is missing some. The table lists approximately 350,000 clones, 80% to 90% of them singletons. The sequencing input was peripheral blood. Every receptor here comes from a woman in her twenties or thirties with COVID-19, enrolled during active disease.

The chain joins TRBV9 to TRBJ1-2, with 8 bases fitting TRBD1. The CDR3 runs 14 residues. Germline V gives CDR1 SGDLS, CDR2 YYNGEE. The junction had 3 bases not matched to a gene; V was cut back by 0 bases and J by 5 bases. CDR3: CASSVVRTGYGYTF. The CDR3 DNA sequence: TGTGCCAGCAGCGTAGTAAGGACAGGGTATGGCTACACCTTC.

The chain employs TRBV18 and TRBJ2-2; 10 bases align to TRBD2. The CDR3 extends over 17 amino acids. V shed 7 bases and J 4 bases; nucleotides not matched to a gene: 12. Germline assignment: CDR1 KGHSH and CDR2 LQKENI. The CDR3 reads CASWASGSLEVTGELFF. In DNA form, the CDR3 reads TGTGCCAGCTGGGCTAGCGGGAGCCTAGAGGTCACCGGGGAGCTGTTTTTT.

The CDR3 DNA reads TGTGCCAGCAGCCATACATATGGCCCGACTGGAAACACCATATATTTT. Translating it yields CASSHTYGPTGNTIYF. The V gene is TRBV7-9, the J gene TRBJ1-3; D call uncertain. With 5 bases removed from V and 2 bases from J, the gap between germline ends came to 16 bases. The germline V gene has CDR1 SEHNR and CDR2 FQNEAQ (reference sequence). This CDR3 contains 16 residues.

The chain is built from TRBV18 and TRBJ2-5; tentatively, D is TRBD2 (6 bases). The CDR3 consists of 15 residues. The V and J ends lost 0 bases and 1 base respectively, with 9 bases between them. Germline CDR1 KGHSH, CDR2 LQKENI. The CDR3 sequence: CASSPPAGSQETQYF. The CDR3 DNA reads TGTGCCAGCTCACCACCGGCGGGGTCCCAAGAGACCCAGTACTTC.

V gene TRBV5-4 combines with J gene TRBJ1-2, with a weak D call TRBD1 (5 bases). The CDR3 is 15 amino acids. Trimming shortened V by 0 bases and J by 3 bases, and 12 bases separated the two germline ends. Germline CDR1 and CDR2: SGHNT and YYREEE (reference sequence). In nucleotides, the CDR3 is TGTGCCAGCAGCTTGGTGGGGGAGGTATACTATGGCTACACCTTC. Translated: CASSLVGEVYYGYTF.

The V and J genes are TRBV11-3 and TRBJ2-7; tentative D call: TRBD2 (5 bases). Germline values: CDR1 SGHNT, CDR2 YENEEA. CDR3 size: 11 residues. The V gene lost 8 bases and the J gene lost 6 bases, with 11 bases spanning the gap. The CDR3: CASASSGEQYV. As DNA, the CDR3 is TGTGCCAGCGCTTCGAGCGGCGAGCAGTACGTC.

The V and J genes are TRBV14 and TRBJ2-5; TRBD1 aligns across 9 bases. The CDR3 sequence is 14 residues long. Germline lookup yields CDR1 SGHDN and CDR2 FVKESK. The V gene end was trimmed by 8 bases and the J gene end by 4 bases; junction bases not matched to a gene: 8. CDR3 in DNA: TGTGCCAGCGCCTCCATGGGACAGGGAGAGACCCAGTACTTC. Translated, it gives CASASMGQGETQYF.

The chain employs TRBV5-6 and TRBJ1-2; D gene unclear. Germline V gene sequence: CDR1 SGHDT, CDR2 YYEEEE. The germline V and J ends were trimmed by 5 bases and 0 bases, with 8 bases remaining between them. The CDR3 has 13 residues. CDR3 sequence reads: CASRSSANYGYTF. The CDR3 DNA reads TGTGCCAGCAGATCTTCAGCTAACTATGGCTACACCTTC.

This chain connects TRBV3-1 (or the pseudogene TRBV3-2) to TRBJ1-4; 11 bases are shared with TRBD1. J lost 7 bases, V lost 1 base, and 2 bases had no gene match. The CDR3 contains 15 residues. The V gene's germline CDR1 is LGHDT and CDR2 YNNKEL (reference sequence). The CDR3 region is CASSQADRGLEKLFF. In DNA, the CDR3 is TGTGCCAGCAGCCAAGCGGACAGGGGGCTTGAAAAACTGTTTTTT.

Worth noting for this clone: Other DNA sequences in the sample encode the same CDR3. CDR3 region: CASSPGLAGGQETQYF. CDR3 bases: TGTGCCAGCAGCCCGGGACTAGCGGGGGGCCAAGAGACCCAGTACTTC. The chain combines TRBV7-2 with TRBJ2-5; TRBD2 matches 15 bases. There are 16 residues in the CDR3. Trimming cost V 5 bases and J 1 base; bases outside gene matches: 2. Germline lookup yields CDR1 SGHTA and CDR2 FQGNSA.

This chain links TRBV9 with TRBJ1-1; D might be TRBD1 (5 bases). Between the trimmed V and J ends, which lost 2 bases and 1 base, there was a span of 9 bases. The CDR3 extends over 14 amino acids. The germline V gene has CDR1 SGDLS and CDR2 YYNGEE. This CDR3 reads CASSVKDRNTEAFF. The DNA of the CDR3 is TGTGCCAGCAGCGTGAAAGACAGGAACACTGAAGCTTTCTTT.

The table lists this clone with a count of one. The chain employs TRBV28 and TRBJ2-3; unclear D gene. CDR1 is MDHEN and CDR2 is SYDVKM in the germline V gene. V lost 6 bases to trimming and J lost 6 bases, with 7 bases between them. This CDR3 is 11 amino acids long. The CDR3 reads CASSYLDTQYF. In nucleotides, the CDR3 is TGTGCCAGCAGCTATCTTGATACGCAGTATTTT. The full variable domain, rest sourced from reference TRBV28 and TRBJ2-3, is DVKVTQSSRYLVKRTGEKVFLECVQDMDHENMFWYRQDPGLGLRLIYFSYDVKMKEKGDIPEGYSVSREKKERFSLILESASTNQTSMYLCASSYLDTQYFGPGTRLTVL.

The CDR3 sequence is CASSQDSSGGLYGYTF. In nucleotides, the CDR3 is TGCGCCAGCAGCCAAGACTCGTCCGGGGGGCTATATGGCTACACCTTC. V usage is TRBV4-3 and J usage is TRBJ1-2; perhaps TRBD1 as D (6 bases). V shed 0 bases and J shed 5 bases, with 16 bases lying between them. From germline, CDR1 is LGHNA and CDR2 YSLEER. The CDR3 contains 16 residues.

CDR3 coding DNA: TGTGCCAGCAGCTTAGGGAGTGGCGGGGTAAGCACAGATACGCAGTATTTT. Protein sequence: CASSLGSGGVSTDTQYF. The V gene is TRBV11-2, the J gene TRBJ2-3; a possible D gene is TRBD2 (6 bases). This CDR3 contains 17 residues. The V gene lost 1 base and the J gene lost 0 bases, with 14 bases spanning the gap. Germline assignment: CDR1 SGHAT and CDR2 FQNNGV.

This rearrangement joins TRBV9 to TRBJ2-5; TRBD2 matches at 7 bases. The CDR3 is made up of 14 amino acids. V lost 8 bases to trimming and J lost 4 bases; unmatched junction nucleotides: 11. Germline V gene lookup returns CDR1 SGDLS and CDR2 YYNGEE. CDR3 DNA sequence: TGTGCCAGTCCAACTAGCGCCCCCAGAGAGACCCAGTACTTC. It translates to CASPTSAPRETQYF.

The V and J genes are TRBV18 and TRBJ2-7, with 10 bases fitting TRBD1. The V gene end was trimmed by 4 bases and the J gene end by 7 bases; junction bases not matched to a gene: 10. Germline V gene data show CDR1 as KGHSH and CDR2 as LQKENI. The CDR3 sequence is 15 residues long. The CDR3 spells CASSLRDRGFGEQYF. DNA for the CDR3: TGTGCCAGCTCACTCCGGGACAGGGGCTTCGGGGAGCAGTACTTC. The whole variable domain, filled in from reference TRBV18 and TRBJ2-7, reads NAGVMQNPRHLVRRRGQEARLRCSPMKGHSHVYWYRQLPEEGLKFMVYLQKENIIDESGMPKERFSAEFPKEGPSILRIQQVVRGDSAAYFCASSLRDRGFGEQYFGPGTRLTVT.

The CDR3 protein is CASSRQGRDNQPQHF. The CDR3 bases are TGTGCCAGCAGTAGACAGGGGAGGGATAATCAGCCCCAGCATTTT. The chain couples TRBV28 to TRBJ1-5; 8 nucleotides line up with TRBD1. The CDR3 consists of 15 residues. After removal of 5 bases from V and 4 bases from J, the junction contained 7 bases not matched to a gene. CDR1 is MDHEN and CDR2 is SYDVKM in the germline V gene.

The rearrangement links TRBV7-2 to TRBJ2-6; possibly TRBD1 for D (6 bases). V was clipped by 8 bases and J by 1 base, with 15 bases between them. Germline V gene lookup returns CDR1 SGHTA and CDR2 FQGNSA. The CDR3 is 16 residues long. CDR3 loop: CASGFTRGSGANVLTF. The CDR3 coding sequence is TGTGCCAGCGGATTCACCAGGGGTTCTGGGGCCAACGTCCTGACTTTC.

The chain links TRBV6-1 to TRBJ2-3; TRBD1 matches 9 bases. The CDR3 is 16 residues long. The J segment lost 8 bases and the V segment lost 2 bases, leaving 11 bases of the junction unmatched. CDR1 and CDR2 from the germline V gene are MNHNS and SASEGT. CDR3 nucleotides: TGTGCCAGCAGTGAATTTCCGGGACAGGGTATGGGTACGCAGTATTTT. Translation gives CASSEFPGQGMGTQYF.

The chain uses TRBV3-1 (or the pseudogene TRBV3-2) and TRBJ1-1; 8 positions agree with TRBD1. V dropped 7 bases and J dropped 10; count of bases not matched to a gene: 11. The CDR3 consists of 13 residues. From germline, CDR1 is LGHDT and CDR2 YNNKEL (reference sequence). For the CDR3, the DNA is TGTGCCAGCACCGTTGGACAGGGCGGGGGAGCTTTCTTT. This gives the protein CASTVGQGGGAFF.

The count of this clone is one. This sequence joins TRBV5-1 and TRBJ1-2; 8 bases are shared with TRBD1. The J segment lost 5 bases and the V segment lost 3 bases, leaving 9 bases of the junction unmatched. Germline CDR1 reads SGHRS; CDR2 reads YFSETQ. The CDR3 sequence is 15 residues long. In DNA form, the CDR3 reads TGCGCCAGCAGCTCGACAGGGGACCTGCGGTATGGCTACACCTTC. Its protein is CASSSTGDLRYGYTF. The variable domain in full, completed from reference TRBV5-1 and TRBJ1-2, reads KAGVTQTPRYLIKTRGQQVTLSCSPISGHRSVSWYQQTPGQGLQFLFEYFSETQRNKGNFPGRFSGRQFSNSRSEMNVSTLELGDSALYLCASSSTGDLRYGYTFGSGTRLTVV.

The V and J genes are TRBV7-9 and TRBJ1-6; D is possibly TRBD1 (6 bases). V lost 5 bases and J 9 bases, leaving 20 bases between the germline ends. CDR1 and CDR2 from the germline V gene are SEHNR and FQNEAQ (reference sequence). The CDR3 length is 16 residues. Here the CDR3 reads CASSPGGTGSTSPLHF. CDR3 sequence (DNA): TGTGCCAGCAGCCCTGGCGGAACAGGGTCGACTTCACCCCTCCACTTT.

This clone was seen once. In the same sample, other DNA sequences code for this CDR3. The chain links TRBV4-2 to TRBJ2-6; 9 bases match TRBD1. The CDR3 contains 18 residues. The J segment lost 0 bases and the V segment lost 5 bases, leaving 8 bases of the junction unmatched. Germline lookup yields CDR1 LGHNA and CDR2 YNFKEQ. CDR3 protein: CASSLRTGASSGANVLTF. CDR3 coding DNA: TGTGCCAGCAGCTTAAGGACAGGGGCTAGCTCTGGGGCCAACGTCCTGACTTTC.